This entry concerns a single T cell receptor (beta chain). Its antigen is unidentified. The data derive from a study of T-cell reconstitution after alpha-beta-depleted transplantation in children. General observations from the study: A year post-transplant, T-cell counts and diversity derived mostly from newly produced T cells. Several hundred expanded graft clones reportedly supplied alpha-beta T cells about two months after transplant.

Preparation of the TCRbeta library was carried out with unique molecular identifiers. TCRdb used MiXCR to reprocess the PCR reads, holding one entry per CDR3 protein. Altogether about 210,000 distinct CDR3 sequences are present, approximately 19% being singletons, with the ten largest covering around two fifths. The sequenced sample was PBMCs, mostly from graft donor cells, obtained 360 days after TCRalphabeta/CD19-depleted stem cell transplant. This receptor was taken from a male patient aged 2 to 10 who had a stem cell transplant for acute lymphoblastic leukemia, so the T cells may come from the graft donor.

CDR3 amino acids: CASSLAFGQTSTDTQYF. The CDR3 coding sequence is TGTGCCAGCAGCTTAGCCTTCGGACAGACTAGCACAGATACGCAGTATTTT. The J gene is TRBJ2-3, the V gene TRBV7-9, with D perhaps matching TRBD1 (6 bases). Germline-derived CDR1 and CDR2 are SEHNR and FQNEAQ (reference sequence). V lost 0 bases to trimming and J lost 0 bases, with 13 bases between them. The CDR3 has 17 amino acids.